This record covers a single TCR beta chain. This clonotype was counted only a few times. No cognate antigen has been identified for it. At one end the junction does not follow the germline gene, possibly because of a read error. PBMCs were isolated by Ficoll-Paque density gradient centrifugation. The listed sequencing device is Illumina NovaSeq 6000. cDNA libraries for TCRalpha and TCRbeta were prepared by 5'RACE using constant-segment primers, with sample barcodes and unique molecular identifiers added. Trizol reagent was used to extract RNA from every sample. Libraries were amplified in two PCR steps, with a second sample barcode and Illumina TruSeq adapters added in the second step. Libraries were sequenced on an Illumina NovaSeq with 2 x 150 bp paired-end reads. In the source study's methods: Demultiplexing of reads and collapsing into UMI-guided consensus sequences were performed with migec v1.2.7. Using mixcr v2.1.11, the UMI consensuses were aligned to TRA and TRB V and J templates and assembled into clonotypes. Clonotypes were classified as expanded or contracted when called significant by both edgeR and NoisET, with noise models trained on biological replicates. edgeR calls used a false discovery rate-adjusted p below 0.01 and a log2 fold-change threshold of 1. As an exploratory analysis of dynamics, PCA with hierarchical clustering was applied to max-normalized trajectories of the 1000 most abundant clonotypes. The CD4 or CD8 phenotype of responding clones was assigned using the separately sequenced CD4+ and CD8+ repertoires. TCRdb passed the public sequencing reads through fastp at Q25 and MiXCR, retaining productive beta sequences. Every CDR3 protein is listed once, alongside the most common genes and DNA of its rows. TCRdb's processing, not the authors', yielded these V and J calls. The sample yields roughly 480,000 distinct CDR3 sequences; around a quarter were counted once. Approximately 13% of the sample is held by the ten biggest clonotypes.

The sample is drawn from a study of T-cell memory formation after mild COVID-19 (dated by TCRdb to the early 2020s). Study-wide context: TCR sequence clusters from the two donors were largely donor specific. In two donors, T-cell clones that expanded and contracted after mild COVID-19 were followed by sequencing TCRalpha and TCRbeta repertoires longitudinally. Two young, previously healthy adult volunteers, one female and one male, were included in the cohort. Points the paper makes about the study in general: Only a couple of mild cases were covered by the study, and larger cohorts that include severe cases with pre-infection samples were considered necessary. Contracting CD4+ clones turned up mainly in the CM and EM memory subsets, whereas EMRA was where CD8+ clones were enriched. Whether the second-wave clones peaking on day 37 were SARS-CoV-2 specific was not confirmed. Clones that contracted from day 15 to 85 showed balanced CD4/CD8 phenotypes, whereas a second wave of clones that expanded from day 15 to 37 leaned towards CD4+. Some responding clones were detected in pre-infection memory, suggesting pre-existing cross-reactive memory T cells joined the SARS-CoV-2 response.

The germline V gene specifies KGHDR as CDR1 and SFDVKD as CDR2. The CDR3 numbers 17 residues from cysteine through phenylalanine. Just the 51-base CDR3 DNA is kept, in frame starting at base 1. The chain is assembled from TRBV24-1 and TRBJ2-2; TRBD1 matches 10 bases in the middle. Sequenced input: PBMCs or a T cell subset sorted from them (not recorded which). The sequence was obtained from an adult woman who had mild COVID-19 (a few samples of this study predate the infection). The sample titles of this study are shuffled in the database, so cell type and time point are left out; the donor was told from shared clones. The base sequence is TGTGCCACCAGAGCTAAAACGGGACAGGGGAACGCCGGGGAGCTGTTTTTT. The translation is CATRAKTGQGNAGELFF.